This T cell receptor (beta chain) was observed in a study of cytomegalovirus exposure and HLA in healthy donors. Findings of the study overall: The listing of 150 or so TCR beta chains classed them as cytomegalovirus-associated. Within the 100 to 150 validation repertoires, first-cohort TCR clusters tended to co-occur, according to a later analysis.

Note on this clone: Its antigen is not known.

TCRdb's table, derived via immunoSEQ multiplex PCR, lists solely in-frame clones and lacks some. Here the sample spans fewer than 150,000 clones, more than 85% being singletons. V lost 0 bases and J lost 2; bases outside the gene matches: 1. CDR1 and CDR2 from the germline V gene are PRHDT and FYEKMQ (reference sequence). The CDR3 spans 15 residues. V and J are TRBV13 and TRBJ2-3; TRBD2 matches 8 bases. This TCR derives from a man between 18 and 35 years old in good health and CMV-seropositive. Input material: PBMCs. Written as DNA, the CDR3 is TGTGCCAGCAGCTTAGGACTAGCGGACACAGATACGCAGTATTTT. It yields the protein CASSLGLADTDTQYF.